This is a list of T cell receptor beta chains from one sample in a study of T cell changes during pregnancy in multiple sclerosis. Profiled with immunoSEQ multiplex PCR; TCRdb holds only in-frame clones, not every one. The sample carries 55,000 to 80,000 clones, approximately 95% recorded once. Sequencing used CD8+ T cells from peripheral blood mononuclear cells, obtained in the second trimester of pregnancy. These TCRs come from a female donor with multiple sclerosis, enrolled in a pregnancy study. The CDR3 runs from the conserved cysteine through the conserved F or W. The order of the fields is V gene, CDR3 protein.

V: TRBV9; CDR3: CASSVAGEDNQPQHF
V: TRBV19; CDR3: CASSIGAWGVQYF
V: TRBV9; CDR3: CASSVGKESSGANVLTF
V: TRBV27; CDR3: CASSRDSYNEQFF
V: TRBV27; CDR3: CASSPLSGLGVYEQYF
V: TRBV4-3; CDR3: CASSAGRGTEAFF
V: TRBV6-6; CDR3: CASRPTMGEAFF
V: TRBV5-1; CDR3: CASNQGHEQYF
V: TRBV7-7; CDR3: CASSFGTEETQYF
V: TRBV19; CDR3: CASSQGTKNIQYF
V: TRBV19; CDR3: CASSIAAGGVHEQYF
V: TRBV29-1; CDR3: CSVAGHNTEAFF
V: TRBV28; CDR3: CASSLYSLNTEAFF
V: TRBV4-3; CDR3: CASSQDTRGGLANTGELFF
V: TRBV7-6; CDR3: CASGPRADTQYF
V: TRBV27; CDR3: CASGNRGLGQPQHF
V: TRBV2; CDR3: CASLRQGLYEQYF
V: TRBV9; CDR3: CASSLSGRVYEQYF
V: TRBV27; CDR3: CASSLTRLGTEAFF
V: TRBV4-3; CDR3: CASSQGTGESYEQYF
V: TRBV7-9; CDR3: CASSLHNGRPADTQYF
V: TRBV27; CDR3: CASSLAGAKNIQYF
V: TRBV6-1; CDR3: CASSARQGDDGNTIYF
V: TRBV2; CDR3: CAGSDRGLYNEQFF
V: TRBV9; CDR3: CASSVRDRLFSGANVLTF
V: TRBV6-6; CDR3: CASSLFAGELFF
V: TRBV14; CDR3: CASSQNEIRDRGETQYF
V: TRBV27; CDR3: CASSPGTSGYNEQFF
V: TRBV28; CDR3: CASSSTVYTGELFF
V: TRBV7-9; CDR3: CASSSTGQALFEQYF
V: TRBV19; CDR3: CASSTGGVNEQYF
V: TRBV27; CDR3: CASSLNRGQGNTF
V: TRBV9; CDR3: CASSAGASGTYEQYF
V: TRBV10-3; CDR3: CATRGGAGPSYNEQFF
V: TRBV10-3; CDR3: CAISERDSTTEAFF
V: TRBV19; CDR3: CASSIGTGVRQPQHF
V: TRBV9; CDR3: CASSVVTGAAPEAFF
V: TRBV7-9; CDR3: CASSLPGGHYEQYF
V: TRBV19; CDR3: CASSIIGLAGSNEQFF
V: TRBV27; CDR3: CASSFEGASNQPQHF
V: TRBV6-5; CDR3: CASSPPVQGNTEAFF
V: TRBV7-9; CDR3: CASSRLAGVADTQYF
V: TRBV2; CDR3: CASLGDLTSGDYEQYF
V: TRBV25-1; CDR3: CASSESTGGRNTEAFF
V: TRBV19; CDR3: CASSQLAGGNEQFF
V: TRBV19; CDR3: CATLHSSGANVLTF
V: TRBV6-5; CDR3: CASSPGLLMSQHF
V: TRBV2; CDR3: CASSEGDEGIWYGYTF
V: TRBV7-2; CDR3: CASSLLAGDFNEQFF
V: TRBV5-1; CDR3: CASSLEPSSSTDTQYF
V: TRBV28; CDR3: CASFSSGRARGEQYF
V: TRBV9; CDR3: CASSVGDSGGGYNEQFF
V: TRBV7-2; CDR3: CASSTTGANQPQHF
V: TRBV2; CDR3: CASPHGDSDNQPQHF